These T cell receptor beta chains were read from a single sample in a study of blood T cell repertoires in COVID-19. Sequencing used immunoSEQ multiplex PCR; TCRdb keeps in-frame clones, though not all of them. The sample yields 140,000 to 150,000 clones, around 87% seen once. Sequenced material: PBMCs or T cells enriched from blood (not recorded which). The receptors stem from a man aged 60 to 75 who had recovered from COVID-19. Both conserved end residues are part of each CDR3. Each record gives: J gene, clone size, V gene, D gene, CDR3 DNA, CDR3 protein. A D gene is named only where the DNA matches it firmly. Clone sizes are given selectively: once, few, many, or a class where the clone is expanded.

j_gene: TRBJ2-1
abundance: -
v_gene: TRBV10-1
d_gene: TRBD2
CDR3nt: TGCGCCAGCGGCCTCGGACTAGCGGGAACGAATGAGCAGTTCTTC
CDR3aa: CASGLGLAGTNEQFF

j_gene: TRBJ2-1
abundance: -
v_gene: TRBV6-5
d_gene: TRBD2
CDR3nt: TGTGCCAGCAGACCAATAGCGGGAGGGGGGGGGCAGTTCTTC
CDR3aa: CASRPIAGGGGQFF

j_gene: TRBJ2-7
abundance: few
v_gene: TRBV6-5
d_gene: TRBD1
CDR3nt: TGTGCCAGCAGTCCTTCTGACAGGGTCCACGAGCAGTACTTC
CDR3aa: CASSPSDRVHEQYF

j_gene: TRBJ2-1
abundance: -
v_gene: TRBV28
d_gene: TRBD2
CDR3nt: TGTGCCAGCAGTCTCCGACTAGCGGGGGGGCCTAGGTACAATGAGCAGTTCTTC
CDR3aa: CASSLRLAGGPRYNEQFF

j_gene: TRBJ1-5
abundance: -
v_gene: TRBV6-5
d_gene: TRBD1
CDR3nt: TGTGCCAGCAGACTGACAGGGCACGATCAGCCCCAGCATTTT
CDR3aa: CASRLTGHDQPQHF

j_gene: TRBJ2-7
abundance: -
v_gene: TRBV20-1
d_gene: -
CDR3nt: TGCAGTGCTAGTCCACAGATCCCCTACGAGCAGTACTTC
CDR3aa: CSASPQIPYEQYF

j_gene: TRBJ1-3
abundance: -
v_gene: TRBV23-1
d_gene: TRBD1
CDR3nt: TGCGCCAGCAGTCAATCGGGACAGACAAAACGAAACACCATATATTTT
CDR3aa: CASSQSGQTKRNTIYF

j_gene: TRBJ1-3
abundance: -
v_gene: TRBV5-1
d_gene: -
CDR3nt: TGCGCCAGCAGCTTGGAGGGGACTGGAAACACCATATATTTT
CDR3aa: CASSLEGTGNTIYF

j_gene: TRBJ1-1
abundance: -
v_gene: TRBV28
d_gene: -
CDR3nt: TGTGCCAGCAGGGGGGCCTTCCACACTGAAGCTTTCTTT
CDR3aa: CASRGAFHTEAFF

j_gene: TRBJ1-6
abundance: -
v_gene: TRBV30
d_gene: TRBD1
CDR3nt: TGTGCCTGGAGTCTCCAGACAGGGATCCGGGGTTCACCCCTCCACTTT
CDR3aa: CAWSLQTGIRGSPLHF

j_gene: TRBJ1-6
abundance: -
v_gene: TRBV15
d_gene: TRBD1
CDR3nt: TGTGCCACCAGCAGAGAGGGCAGGGGGAATTCACCCCTCCACTTT
CDR3aa: CATSREGRGNSPLHF

j_gene: TRBJ1-1
abundance: -
v_gene: TRBV5-4
d_gene: -
CDR3nt: TGTGCCAGCAGCCGGGCACAGGGTACTGAAGCTTTCTTT
CDR3aa: CASSRAQGTEAFF

j_gene: TRBJ1-3
abundance: -
v_gene: TRBV6-1
d_gene: TRBD1
CDR3nt: TGTGCCAGCAGTCAATCCACGGGACAGGGAAACACCATATATTTT
CDR3aa: CASSQSTGQGNTIYF

j_gene: TRBJ2-7
abundance: -
v_gene: TRBV10-3
d_gene: TRBD1
CDR3nt: TGTGCCATAAGACGACAGGGGGCGCCCGAGCAGTACTTC
CDR3aa: CAIRRQGAPEQYF

j_gene: TRBJ1-2
abundance: -
v_gene: TRBV28
d_gene: -
CDR3nt: TGTGCCAGCAGCCCGTCGCCCCCGGGGTATGGCTACACCTTC
CDR3aa: CASSPSPPGYGYTF

j_gene: TRBJ2-7
abundance: -
v_gene: TRBV10-1
d_gene: TRBD2
CDR3nt: TGCGCCAGCCAAGCGGGAGTGGGCTACGAGCAGTACTTC
CDR3aa: CASQAGVGYEQYF

j_gene: TRBJ1-2
abundance: -
v_gene: TRBV4-1
d_gene: -
CDR3nt: TGCGCCAGCAGCTCTCTGGGGGGGGATATCGGTCGGGCCTTC
CDR3aa: CASSSLGGDIGRAF

j_gene: TRBJ2-7
abundance: -
v_gene: TRBV2
d_gene: -
CDR3nt: TGTGCCAGCAGTCCCCGGGGGGAGCAGTACTTC
CDR3aa: CASSPRGEQYF

j_gene: TRBJ2-5
abundance: -
v_gene: TRBV5-4
d_gene: -
CDR3nt: TGTGCCAGCAGCCGAAGGGGAGAGACCCAGTACTTC
CDR3aa: CASSRRGETQYF

j_gene: TRBJ2-1
abundance: -
v_gene: TRBV29-1
d_gene: -
CDR3nt: TGCAGCGTTGAAGCTGGGCAGGGGAACACCTACAATGAGCAGTTCTTC
CDR3aa: CSVEAGQGNTYNEQFF

j_gene: TRBJ2-7
abundance: -
v_gene: TRBV18
d_gene: TRBD2
CDR3nt: TGTGCCAGCTCACCACCGCGGGGGGGGAGCCCCTACGAGCAGTACTTC
CDR3aa: CASSPPRGGSPYEQYF

j_gene: TRBJ2-3
abundance: -
v_gene: TRBV28
d_gene: TRBD2
CDR3nt: TGTGCCAGCAAGAGCCCTAGCGGGTACACAGATACGCAGTATTTT
CDR3aa: CASKSPSGYTDTQYF

j_gene: TRBJ2-3
abundance: -
v_gene: TRBV5-1
d_gene: -
CDR3nt: TGCGCCAGCAGCGATACAGGGACAGATACGCAGTATTTT
CDR3aa: CASSDTGTDTQYF

j_gene: TRBJ2-2
abundance: -
v_gene: TRBV18
d_gene: -
CDR3nt: TGTGCCAGCTCACCGCGGGGGAACACCGGGGAGCTGTTTTTT
CDR3aa: CASSPRGNTGELFF

j_gene: TRBJ2-2
abundance: -
v_gene: TRBV6-5
d_gene: TRBD1
CDR3nt: TGTGCCAGCAGTTCGACAGGGGGCGGGGAGCTGTTTTTT
CDR3aa: CASSSTGGGELFF

j_gene: TRBJ1-1
abundance: -
v_gene: TRBV7-8
d_gene: -
CDR3nt: TGTGCCAGCAGCTTGAGGATGAACACTGAAGCTTTCTTT
CDR3aa: CASSLRMNTEAFF

j_gene: TRBJ1-3
abundance: few
v_gene: TRBV10-1
d_gene: TRBD1
CDR3nt: TGCGCCAGCAGTGCAGGGGGTTCTGGAAACACCATATATTTT
CDR3aa: CASSAGGSGNTIYF

j_gene: TRBJ2-1
abundance: -
v_gene: TRBV11-1
d_gene: TRBD2
CDR3nt: TGTGCCAGCAGCCTGGGACTAGCGGGAGTTAGTTTTGAGCAGTTCTTC
CDR3aa: CASSLGLAGVSFEQFF

j_gene: TRBJ2-1
abundance: -
v_gene: TRBV24-1
d_gene: TRBD1
CDR3nt: TGTGCCACCAGTGATGTGGACAGGGGGAAGAACAATGAGCAGTTCTTC
CDR3aa: CATSDVDRGKNNEQFF

j_gene: TRBJ1-3
abundance: -
v_gene: TRBV6-6
d_gene: TRBD1
CDR3nt: TGTGCCAGCAGTTATTCACAGGGGGCTGGAAACACCATATATTTT
CDR3aa: CASSYSQGAGNTIYF

j_gene: TRBJ2-1
abundance: -
v_gene: TRBV4-2
d_gene: TRBD1
CDR3nt: TGTGCCAGCAGCCAAAACAGGGGGAATGAGCAGTTCTTC
CDR3aa: CASSQNRGNEQFF

j_gene: TRBJ2-2
abundance: -
v_gene: TRBV12-5
d_gene: TRBD2
CDR3nt: TGTGCTAGTGCCACCAATCCGGGGGGAGACACCGGGGAGCTGTTTTTT
CDR3aa: CASATNPGGDTGELFF

j_gene: TRBJ2-7
abundance: -
v_gene: TRBV29-1
d_gene: TRBD1
CDR3nt: TGCAGCGTCGCCTCGACAGGGGGCAGCCCCTACGAGCAGTACTTC
CDR3aa: CSVASTGGSPYEQYF

j_gene: TRBJ2-7
abundance: -
v_gene: TRBV18
d_gene: -
CDR3nt: TGTGCCAGCTCGCCAGCAGGGGACGACTACGAGCAGTACTTC
CDR3aa: CASSPAGDDYEQYF

j_gene: TRBJ2-5
abundance: -
v_gene: TRBV5-8
d_gene: -
CDR3nt: TGTGCCAGCAACAATCAAGCGCAAGAGACCCAGTACTTC
CDR3aa: CASNNQAQETQYF

j_gene: TRBJ2-5
abundance: few
v_gene: TRBV28
d_gene: -
CDR3nt: TGTGCCAGCAGGGTTCGGGGGACGGGCCGGGAGACCCAGTACTTC
CDR3aa: CASRVRGTGRETQYF

j_gene: TRBJ2-1
abundance: once
v_gene: TRBV5-1
d_gene: -
CDR3nt: TGCGCCAGCAGCCCCACGCTTAGCTCCTACAATGAGCAGTTCTTC
CDR3aa: CASSPTLSSYNEQFF

j_gene: TRBJ1-1
abundance: -
v_gene: TRBV28
d_gene: TRBD1
CDR3nt: TGTGCCAGCAGTTTGCCCCCGACAGGGCAAGCTTTCTTT
CDR3aa: CASSLPPTGQAFF

j_gene: TRBJ2-1
abundance: -
v_gene: TRBV9
d_gene: TRBD2
CDR3nt: TGTGCCAGCAGCCGGACTAGTGGAAATGAGCAGTTCTTC
CDR3aa: CASSRTSGNEQFF

j_gene: TRBJ2-7
abundance: -
v_gene: TRBV3-1/TRBV3-2
d_gene: TRBD1
CDR3nt: TGTGCCAGCGGTGTGGGACAGGGGGGCGAGCAGTACTTC
CDR3aa: CASGVGQGGEQYF

j_gene: TRBJ1-1
abundance: -
v_gene: TRBV6-5
d_gene: TRBD1
CDR3nt: TGTGCCAGCAGGGAGGGGGCGAACACTGAAGCTTTCTTT
CDR3aa: CASREGANTEAFF

j_gene: TRBJ1-1
abundance: -
v_gene: TRBV5-1
d_gene: -
CDR3nt: TGCGCCAGCAGCAGCCGGTCCACTGAAGCTTTCTTT
CDR3aa: CASSSRSTEAFF

j_gene: TRBJ1-2
abundance: -
v_gene: TRBV5-1
d_gene: -
CDR3nt: TGCGCCAGCAGCCCCGGATTCGCGGATGGCTATGGCTACACCTTC
CDR3aa: CASSPGFADGYGYTF

j_gene: TRBJ2-7
abundance: few
v_gene: TRBV3-1/TRBV3-2
d_gene: -
CDR3nt: TGTGCCAGCAGCCAAGGGCTAGGAGAGCAGTACTTC
CDR3aa: CASSQGLGEQYF

j_gene: TRBJ1-2
abundance: -
v_gene: TRBV2
d_gene: -
CDR3nt: TGTGCCAGCAATCAGAACTATGGCTACACCTTC
CDR3aa: CASNQNYGYTF

j_gene: TRBJ1-2
abundance: -
v_gene: TRBV29-1
d_gene: TRBD1
CDR3nt: TGCAGCGCCCCGAGACGACAGGGGAGTAACTATGGCTACACCTTC
CDR3aa: CSAPRRQGSNYGYTF

j_gene: TRBJ2-3
abundance: -
v_gene: TRBV6-5
d_gene: TRBD1
CDR3nt: TGTGCCAGCAGTTACTCAGGGGGCAATACGCAGTATTTT
CDR3aa: CASSYSGGNTQYF

j_gene: TRBJ1-5
abundance: -
v_gene: TRBV28
d_gene: -
CDR3nt: TGTGCCAGCAGCCGGGGAGGGGGACCTCAGCCCCAGCATTTT
CDR3aa: CASSRGGGPQPQHF

j_gene: TRBJ1-1
abundance: -
v_gene: TRBV6-5
d_gene: -
CDR3nt: TGTGCCAGCGGCGGGCGCCTGACTGAAGCTTTCTTT
CDR3aa: CASGGRLTEAFF

j_gene: TRBJ1-1
abundance: -
v_gene: TRBV2
d_gene: -
CDR3nt: TGTGCCAGCAGCAGACAGAGCCGGGGGGCTTTCTTT
CDR3aa: CASSRQSRGAFF

j_gene: TRBJ1-2
abundance: once
v_gene: TRBV5-4
d_gene: -
CDR3nt: TGTGCCAGCAGCTTAAAGACAGCGACTTCAGAAGGCTACACCTTC
CDR3aa: CASSLKTATSEGYTF

j_gene: TRBJ1-2
abundance: -
v_gene: TRBV12-3/TRBV12-4
d_gene: -
CDR3nt: TGTGCCAGCACCAGTGGACAGAGCTACACCTTC
CDR3aa: CASTSGQSYTF

j_gene: TRBJ1-4
abundance: once
v_gene: TRBV7-9
d_gene: -
CDR3nt: TGTGCCAGCAGCGGTTGGAAAGAGGGAACTGAAAAACTGTTTTTT
CDR3aa: CASSGWKEGTEKLFF

j_gene: TRBJ2-2
abundance: -
v_gene: TRBV5-1
d_gene: -
CDR3nt: TGCGCCAGCAGCTCGATAGGAGGCACCGGGGAGCTGTTTTTT
CDR3aa: CASSSIGGTGELFF

j_gene: TRBJ2-1
abundance: -
v_gene: TRBV6-5
d_gene: TRBD2
CDR3nt: TGTGCCAGCAGCGCGGGGGGGGAGCAGTTCTTC
CDR3aa: CASSAGGEQFF

j_gene: TRBJ2-1
abundance: -
v_gene: TRBV5-1
d_gene: TRBD2
CDR3nt: TGCGCCAGTTCCACCGGGACTAGCGGCAATGAGCAGTTCTTC
CDR3aa: CASSTGTSGNEQFF

j_gene: TRBJ1-1
abundance: -
v_gene: TRBV2
d_gene: -
CDR3nt: TGTGCCAGCAAGCGGCAGGTGGTACGCACTGAAGCTTTCTTT
CDR3aa: CASKRQVVRTEAFF